This T cell receptor (beta chain) was identified in a study of T cells in Graves' hyperthyroidism and ophthalmopathy. Overall study results and limits: By a 13 V-J model, ophthalmopathy was set apart from stable hyperthyroidism.

Amplified TCR beta CDR3 regions came from RNA transcripts. First-round RT-PCR targeting the TCR CDR3 was performed with the HTBI primer set. TCRdb recomputed calls from the multiplex PCR reads with MiXCR, one row per CDR3 protein. Among a few hundred thousand distinct CDR3 sequences listed, under 15% were seen once. Many counts were recorded for this clonotype. The antigen remains unidentified. The CDR3 loop spans 14 amino acids. Deletions cut 3 bases from V and 2 bases from J, with 12 bases between. Germline V CDR1 and CDR2: SGHKS, YYEKEE (reference sequence). The sequenced sample was blood. V usage is TRBV5-5 and J usage is TRBJ2-7; D perhaps matches TRBD1 (6 bases). The source of this sequence is a woman in her 30s with Graves' hyperthyroidism. The CDR3 DNA reads TGTGCCAGCAGCTCCCGGGACATTACCTACGAGCAGTACTTC. It specifies CASSSRDITYEQYF.